This TCR beta chain was profiled in a study of identifying expanded T cells in peripheral blood. Healthy donors had no documented immune events, such as infections, while sampled. Overall study results and limits: Variance in clone template counts between approximately two-week samples significantly increased with total template count across all healthy donors. Differentially abundant clones: roughly 1.3 between replicates, 16.4 at around 15 days, more than 18 at four.

The method was immunoSEQ multiplex PCR; TCRdb's version includes in-frame clones alone and lacks a portion of them. The profile shows 70,000 to 95,000 clones, over 85% of them singletons. With respect to this clone: Its antigen is still unknown.

Trimming took off 6 bases at V and 5 bases at J, with 19 bases between the two ends. CDR3 length equals 15 residues. Germline CDR1 and CDR2: MDHEN and SYDVKM. This TCR was sampled from a person aged 18 to 75 in good health. V gene TRBV28 combines with J gene TRBJ1-1, with D possibly matching TRBD1 (5 bases). The source material was blood. The CDR3 nucleotides read TGTGCCAGCAGCATACCCTTCGCCAAGGGGACTGAAGCTTTCTTT. Encoded protein: CASSIPFAKGTEAFF. The full variable domain, its missing parts supplied by reference TRBV28 and TRBJ1-1, is DVKVTQSSRYLVKRTGEKVFLECVQDMDHENMFWYRQDPGLGLRLIYFSYDVKMKEKGDIPEGYSVSREKKERFSLILESASTNQTSMYLCASSIPFAKGTEAFFGQGTRLTVV.